The 27 T cell receptor beta chains listed next were all sequenced from one sample in a study of T cell responses to AZD1222 COVID-19 vaccine. TCRdb keeps only in-frame clones here, not all; method: immunoSEQ multiplex PCR. The table includes roughly 120,000 clones, 88% detected once. The specimen comprised peripheral blood, sampled on day 0 of AZD1222 vaccination. The source is an adult in good health.

The chain carries TRBV12-5 and TRBJ2-1, with 14 bases identical to TRBD2. V lost 3 bases to trimming and J lost 2 bases; unmatched junction nucleotides: 6. The CDR3 contains 18 residues. Germline CDR1 and CDR2: LGHNT and FRNRAP. CDR3: CASGFPGTSGSAYNEQFF. CDR3 DNA sequence: TGTGCTAGTGGTTTCCCCGGGACTAGCGGGAGCGCCTACAATGAGCAGTTCTTC.

V and J are TRBV11-2 and TRBJ2-5; D is perhaps TRBD1 (6 bases). The ends were cut back, 5 bases at V and 2 bases at J, with 15 bases in the middle. Germline V gene lookup returns CDR1 SGHAT and CDR2 FQNNGV. The CDR3 spans 15 residues. DNA of the CDR3: TGTGCCAGCAGCCCCGGACAGCCTGGACAAGAGACCCAGTACTTC. Amino acid sequence: CASSPGQPGQETQYF.

The V call is TRBV5-1, the J call TRBJ1-4; D might be TRBD1 (5 bases). The ends were cut back, 4 bases at V and 7 bases at J, with 14 bases in the middle. Per the germline V gene, CDR1 is SGHRS and CDR2 is YFSETQ. The CDR3 has 14 residues. In DNA, the CDR3 is TGCGCCAGCAGCCCGAACGGGGGTAGTGAAAAACTGTTTTTT. This translates into CASSPNGGSEKLFF.

The gene calls are TRBV5-5 and TRBJ1-2; TRBD1 is a possible D gene (5 bases). Germline CDR1 and CDR2: SGHKS and YYEKEE (reference sequence). The CDR3 is 15 residues long. V shed 3 bases and J shed 6 bases, with 18 bases lying between them. CDR3 in amino acids: CASSSSPGPRDGYTF. The CDR3 DNA sequence: TGTGCCAGCAGCTCGAGTCCGGGGCCCCGAGATGGCTACACCTTC.

The chain links TRBV6-2 or TRBV6-3 to TRBJ2-7, with 7 positions matching TRBD2. Germline CDR1 reads MNHEY; CDR2 reads SVGEGT. The V gene end was trimmed by 0 bases and the J gene end by 0 bases; junction bases not matched to a gene: 5. The CDR3 is 16 residues long. The CDR3 reads CASSYSKAGSSYEQYF. In nucleotides, the CDR3 is TGTGCCAGCAGTTACTCGAAAGCGGGGAGCTCCTACGAGCAGTACTTC.

This sequence joins TRBV18 and TRBJ1-2; D gene unclear. Trimming removed 1 base from V and 0 bases from J, with 12 bases in between. Germline values: CDR1 KGHSH, CDR2 LQKENI. This CDR3 has 16 amino acids. CDR3 in amino acids: CASSPQTPAANYGYTF. Written as DNA, the CDR3 is TGTGCCAGCTCACCACAGACACCGGCCGCTAACTATGGCTACACCTTC.

DNA for the CDR3: TGTGCCAGCAGCTCGCAGGGTTCTGGAAACACCATATATTTT. Translating it yields CASSSQGSGNTIYF. The V gene is TRBV7-6, the J gene TRBJ1-3; D might be TRBD1 (5 bases). The V gene lost 4 bases and the J gene lost 1 base, with 8 bases spanning the gap. Germline CDR1 and CDR2: SGHVS and FNYEAQ. The CDR3 length is 14 residues.

The chain combines TRBV9 with TRBJ2-1; D gene ambiguous. The V gene lost 0 bases and the J gene lost 3 bases, with 7 bases spanning the gap. The CDR3 consists of 14 residues. Germline CDR1 and CDR2: SGDLS and YYNGEE. The CDR3, as DNA: TGTGCCAGCAGCGTAGTGGATCACTACAATGAGCAGTTCTTC. Its protein product is CASSVVDHYNEQFF.

The rearrangement links TRBV21-1 to TRBJ2-7. TRBV21-1 is an annotated pseudogene. CDR3 length equals 14 residues. This CDR3 reads CASSKGPDDYEQYF. In nucleotides, the CDR3 is TGTGCCAGCAGCAAAGGGCCGGACGACTACGAGCAGTACTTC.

The chain is built from TRBV9 and TRBJ2-7; D is undetermined. V lost 0 bases to trimming and J lost 1 base, with 8 bases between them. CDR1 is SGDLS, CDR2 YYNGEE, per germline. This CDR3 has 14 residues. CDR3 residues: CASSVGTDSYEQYF. In DNA form, the CDR3 reads TGTGCCAGCAGCGTAGGGACGGATTCCTACGAGCAGTACTTC.

The chain uses TRBV7-3 and TRBJ2-1; 7 bases align to TRBD2. The CDR3 extends over 15 amino acids. J gave up 5 bases and V 7 bases, and 11 bases lay outside the gene matches. Germline V gene lookup returns CDR1 SGHTA and CDR2 FQGTGA. CDR3 sequence reads: CASNLRRGGNNEQFF. The CDR3 nucleotides are TGTGCCAGCAACCTACGGAGGGGAGGGAACAATGAGCAGTTCTTC.

This sequence joins TRBV19 and TRBJ1-3, with D unclear. Germline lookup yields CDR1 LNHDA and CDR2 SQIVND (reference sequence). V was clipped by 5 bases and J by 1 base, with 9 bases between them. The CDR3 is 14 residues long. CDR3 sequence reads: CASSSHGSGNTIYF. The CDR3 DNA reads TGTGCCAGTAGTTCACATGGATCTGGAAACACCATATATTTT. The complete variable domain, with remaining parts taken from reference TRBV19 and TRBJ1-3, reads DGGITQSPKYLFRKEGQNVTLSCEQNLNHDAMYWYRQDPGQGLRLIYYSQIVNDFQKGDIAEGYSVSREKKESFPLTVTSAQKNPTAFYLCASSSHGSGNTIYFGEGSWLTVV.

The chain is built from TRBV5-1 and TRBJ1-1, with D perhaps TRBD1 (5 bases). This CDR3 contains 14 residues. CDR1 is SGHRS, CDR2 YFSETQ, per germline. The ends were cut back, 4 bases at V and 2 bases at J, with 12 bases in the middle. The CDR3 DNA sequence: TGCGCCAGCAGCCCCCAGACAGCAAACACTGAAGCTTTCTTT. Its protein product is CASSPQTANTEAFF.

This rearrangement joins TRBV4-2 to TRBJ2-5; D possibly uses TRBD1 or TRBD2 (5 bases each). Germline values: CDR1 LGHNA, CDR2 YNFKEQ. This CDR3 comprises 15 residues. The V and J ends lost 0 bases and 4 bases respectively, with 12 bases between them. CDR3 sequence reads: CASSQEGVRGETQYF. The DNA for the CDR3 is TGTGCCAGCAGCCAAGAAGGGGTTCGGGGAGAGACCCAGTACTTC.

V usage is TRBV18 and J usage is TRBJ1-1; TRBD1 is a possible D gene (6 bases). Between the trimmed V and J ends, which lost 4 bases and 5 bases, there was a span of 11 bases. The CDR3 is 13 amino acids. CDR1 is KGHSH, CDR2 LQKENI, per germline. CDR3 sequence reads: CASSQQGGTEAFF. Written as DNA, the CDR3 is TGTGCCAGCTCACAACAGGGAGGAACTGAAGCTTTCTTT.

This clone was seen many times. The V and J genes are TRBV27 and TRBJ2-7; 13 bases are a match to TRBD2. V lost 6 bases and J lost 2; bases outside the gene matches: 10. The CDR3 consists of 17 residues. CDR1 and CDR2 (germline): MNHEY, SMNVEV (reference sequence). CDR3 sequence: CASSIGTSGIGTYEQYF. DNA for the CDR3: TGTGCCAGCAGCATAGGGACTAGCGGGATAGGAACCTACGAGCAGTACTTC.

This sequence joins TRBV9 and TRBJ1-5; D is uncertain. This CDR3 has 13 amino acids. Germline-derived CDR1 and CDR2 are SGDLS and YYNGEE. Trimming pared 4 bases from V and 5 bases from J, leaving 10 bases between. CDR3: CASSSRFDQPQHF. The CDR3 region has the DNA TGTGCCAGCAGCTCACGGTTCGATCAGCCCCAGCATTTT.

The V and J genes are TRBV4-1 and TRBJ1-6; D is undetermined. The CDR3 sequence is 14 residues long. Trimming shortened V by 1 base and J by 6 bases, and 7 bases separated the two germline ends. The germline CDR1 and CDR2 sequences are MGHRA and YSYEKL. Here the CDR3 reads CASSQASGNSPLHF. The CDR3 DNA sequence: TGCGCCAGCAGCCAAGCGTCTGGTAATTCACCCCTCCACTTT.

This rearrangement joins TRBV20-1 to TRBJ1-2; D might be TRBD1 (6 bases). Trimming removed 5 bases at V and 8 bases at J, with 12 bases between. CDR1 DFQATT and CDR2 SNEGSKA come from the germline V gene (reference sequence). The CDR3 sequence is 11 residues long. CDR3 residues: CSARDMGGYTF. CDR3 in DNA: TGCAGTGCTCGGGACATGGGAGGCTACACCTTC.

This sequence joins TRBV5-1 and TRBJ1-1; D call uncertain. Germline values: CDR1 SGHRS, CDR2 YFSETQ. Trimming took 1 base from V and 0 from J, leaving 13 bases between them. The CDR3 spans 16 residues. The CDR3 DNA sequence: TGCGCCAGCAGCTTGCCTTCGTCTTACATGAACACTGAAGCTTTCTTT. Encoded protein: CASSLPSSYMNTEAFF.

This clone was seen a few times. The chain carries TRBV6-1 and TRBJ2-7; no clear D. The CDR3 has 13 residues. With 0 bases removed from V and 3 bases from J, the gap between germline ends came to 6 bases. The germline CDR1 and CDR2 sequences are MNHNS and SASEGT. The CDR3 protein is CASSEAINYEQYF. Here the CDR3 DNA reads TGTGCCAGCAGTGAAGCGATTAACTACGAGCAGTACTTC.

This chain joins TRBV9 and TRBJ2-1; 9 bases fit TRBD2. Trimming removed 1 base from V and 7 bases from J; junction bases left unmatched: 9. The CDR3 runs to 16 residues. Germline CDR1 and CDR2: SGDLS and YYNGEE. CDR3 coding DNA: TGTGCCAGCAGCGTATACGGGACTAGCACGGGAAATGAGCAGTTCTTC. Protein sequence: CASSVYGTSTGNEQFF.

The V call is TRBV5-4, the J call TRBJ2-7; 8 bases fit TRBD2. This CDR3 is built from 18 residues. V lost 3 bases, J lost 0 bases, and 14 bases stayed unmatched. CDR1 SGHNT and CDR2 YYREEE come from the germline V gene (reference sequence). As DNA, the CDR3 is TGTGCCAGCAGCTCCTCCGGGACTAGGGGAGGATACTCCTACGAGCAGTACTTC. It is translated as CASSSSGTRGGYSYEQYF.

J is TRBJ2-5 and V is TRBV15, with D perhaps TRBD2 (6 bases). Germline V gives CDR1 LNHNV, CDR2 YYDKDF (reference sequence). The CDR3 is 14 residues long. Trimming took 1 base from V and 5 from J, leaving 11 bases between them. The CDR3 here is CATSRGGAGETQYF. Here the CDR3 DNA reads TGTGCCACCAGCAGAGGCGGGGCAGGGGAGACCCAGTACTTC. The entire variable domain, with the rest obtained from reference TRBV15 and TRBJ2-5, is as follows: DAMVIQNPRYQVTQFGKPVTLSCSQTLNHNVMYWYQQKSSQAPKLLFHYYDKDFNNEADTPDNFQSRRPNTSFCFLDIRSPGLGDTAMYLCATSRGGAGETQYFGPGTRLLVL.

This clone was found a few times. The V call is TRBV6-6, the J call TRBJ2-2; 9 bases line up with TRBD1. CDR1 is MNHNY, CDR2 SVGAGI, per germline (reference sequence). The junction had 5 bases not matched to a gene; V was cut back by 0 bases and J by 6 bases. This CDR3 has 16 residues. As DNA, the CDR3 is TGTGCCAGCAGTTACTCCCTACAGGGGGCGGCCGGGGAGCTGTTTTTT. Its translation: CASSYSLQGAAGELFF.

This chain joins TRBV27 and TRBJ1-2; 8 bases agree with TRBD1. The CDR3 consists of 17 residues. Germline V CDR1 and CDR2: MNHEY, SMNVEV (reference sequence). The ends lost 5 bases at V and 5 bases at J; junction bases unmatched: 16. Here the CDR3 reads CASSASPLSGGMYGYTF. The CDR3 nucleotides are TGTGCCAGCAGTGCCTCACCCCTTTCAGGGGGCATGTATGGCTACACCTTC.

This clone was detected once. The chain carries TRBV19 and TRBJ1-2, with D unclear. V was clipped by 3 bases and J by 6 bases, with 8 bases between them. The CDR3 extends over 12 amino acids. Germline CDR1 is LNHDA and CDR2 is SQIVND (reference sequence). This chain's CDR3 is CASSIAANGYTF. The CDR3 DNA reads as TGTGCCAGTAGTATCGCAGCGAATGGCTACACCTTC.